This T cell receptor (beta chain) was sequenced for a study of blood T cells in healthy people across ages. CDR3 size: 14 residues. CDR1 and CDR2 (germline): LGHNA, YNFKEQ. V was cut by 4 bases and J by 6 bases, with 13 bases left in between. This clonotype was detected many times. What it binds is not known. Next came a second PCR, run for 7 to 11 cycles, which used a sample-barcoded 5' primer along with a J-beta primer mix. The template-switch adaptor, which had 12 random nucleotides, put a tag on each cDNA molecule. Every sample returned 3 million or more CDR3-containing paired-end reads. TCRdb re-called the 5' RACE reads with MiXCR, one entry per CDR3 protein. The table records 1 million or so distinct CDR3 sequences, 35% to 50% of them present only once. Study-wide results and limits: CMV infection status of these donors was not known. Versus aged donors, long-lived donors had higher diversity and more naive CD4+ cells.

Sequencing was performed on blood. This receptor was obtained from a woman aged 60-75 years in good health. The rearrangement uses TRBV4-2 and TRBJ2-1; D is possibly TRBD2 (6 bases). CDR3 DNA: TGTGCCAGCAGCCTCGGCCTAGCGAGCAATGAGCAGTTCTTC. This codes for CASSLGLASNEQFF.